Presented here are 11 T cell receptor beta chains from one specimen sequenced in a study of tumour-infiltrating T cells in Burkitt lymphoma. Measured with immunoSEQ multiplex PCR; TCRdb has only the in-frame clones, and not every one. The data contain approximately 1,200 clones, less than 15% of them singletons. The sequenced sample was tumor tissue. These receptors came from a human donor with Burkitt lymphoma.

The J gene is TRBJ2-7, the V gene TRBV11-2; the D is unclear. V was trimmed by 1 base and J by 3 bases, leaving 10 bases between them. Germline V lookup: CDR1 SGHAT, CDR2 FQNNGV. CDR3 length: 14 residues. In DNA, the CDR3 is TGTGCCAGCAGCTTAGCGGCGGAATTCTACGAGCAGTACGTC. It codes for CASSLAAEFYEQYV.

This sequence joins TRBV6-6 and TRBJ1-1; possibly TRBD1 for D (5 bases). This CDR3 is built from 11 residues. Between the trimmed V and J ends, which lost 5 bases and 8 bases, there was a span of 9 bases. The germline CDR1 and CDR2 sequences are MNHNY and SVGAGI (reference sequence). The CDR3, as DNA: TGTGCCAGCAGTCTCGGGGGGGAAGCTTTCTTT. Translated: CASSLGGEAFF.

In this sample, this clone turned up a few times. The chain links TRBV6-5 to TRBJ2-7; D not certain. Deletions cut 0 bases from V and 6 bases from J, with 3 bases between. The CDR3 totals 11 residues. Germline CDR1 MNHEY, CDR2 SVGAGI. CDR3 sequence reads: CASSYSGEQYF. DNA of the CDR3: TGTGCCAGCAGTTACTCGGGCGAGCAGTACTTC.

This clone was seen only a few times. The chain combines TRBV6-1 with TRBJ1-5; D perhaps matches TRBD1 (5 bases). The V and J ends lost 6 bases and 5 bases respectively, with 14 bases between them. The CDR3 runs to 14 residues. The germline gives CDR1 MNHNS, CDR2 SASEGT. This CDR3 reads CASSMETDYQPQHF. In nucleotides, the CDR3 is TGTGCCAGCAGCATGGAGACAGACTATCAGCCCCAGCATTTT.

The rearrangement joins TRBV19 to TRBJ2-3; possible D gene TRBD2, 5 bases. The CDR3 is made up of 14 amino acids. Looked up from germline, CDR1 is LNHDA and CDR2 is SQIVND (reference sequence). The germline V and J ends were trimmed by 10 bases and 2 bases, with 16 bases remaining between them. CDR3 amino acids: CATPREWVTDTQYF. CDR3 DNA sequence: TGTGCCACCCCGAGGGAGTGGGTCACAGATACGCAGTATTTT.

This clone was counted a few times. This chain connects TRBV7-2 to TRBJ1-2, with 8 bases aligning to TRBD1. Germline V gene lookup returns CDR1 SGHTA and CDR2 FQGNSA. This CDR3 comprises 15 residues. J lost 2 bases, V lost 5 bases, and 7 bases had no gene match. CDR3 nucleotide sequence: TGTGCCAGCAGCCCAGACAGGGGCTTAAACTATGGCTACACCTTC. It encodes CASSPDRGLNYGYTF.

The CDR3 bases are TGTGCCAGCAGCTTCGGGGGTTGGAGCAAGAACACTGAAGCTTTCTTT. This sequence encodes CASSFGGWSKNTEAFF. This chain uses TRBV5-6 with TRBJ1-1, with D maybe TRBD1 (5 bases). The CDR3 has 16 amino acids. Germline V CDR1 and CDR2: SGHDT, YYEEEE. The V end was cut by 2 bases, the J end by 1 base, with 15 bases between.

This clone was observed a handful of times. DNA of the CDR3: TGTGCCATCAAATTTCCGGGACAGGGTGCCGGGGAGCTGTTTTTT. It is translated as CAIKFPGQGAGELFF. The J gene is TRBJ2-2, the V gene TRBV10-3; 9 bases align to TRBD1. V lost 7 bases to trimming and J lost 6 bases; unmatched junction nucleotides: 9. This CDR3 is 15 amino acids long. Germline loops: CDR1 ENHRY, CDR2 SYGVKD.

This clone was counted a few times. The rearrangement joins TRBV30 to TRBJ2-3; D is perhaps TRBD2 (6 bases). Germline-derived CDR1 and CDR2 are GTSNPN and SVGIG (reference sequence). This CDR3 region has 14 residues. V shed 2 bases and J shed 7 bases, with 16 bases lying between them. The CDR3 region is CAWSLPGGDYTQYF. In DNA form, the CDR3 reads TGTGCCTGGAGTCTACCGGGCGGGGATTATACGCAGTATTTT.

The rearrangement joins TRBV15 to TRBJ1-4; 10 bases align to TRBD1. Losses at the gene ends were 0 bases for V and 6 bases for J; bases not matched to a gene: 1. This CDR3 comprises 15 residues. Germline CDR1 is LNHNV and CDR2 is YYDKDF (reference sequence). Written as DNA, the CDR3 is TGTGCCACCAGCAGAGAGGGGACAGGGGATGAAAAACTGTTTTTT. Encoded protein: CATSREGTGDEKLFF.

This rearrangement joins TRBV30 to TRBJ1-3; D is uncertain. CDR1 is GTSNPN, CDR2 SVGIG, per germline (reference sequence). The CDR3 sequence is 15 residues long. Trimming left V 0 bases short and J 7 bases short, with 16 bases between. The CDR3 DNA reads TGTGCCTGGAGTGTCCCGGACCGAATCGGGAACACCATATATTTT. Protein: CAWSVPDRIGNTIYF. Full variable domain (rest looked up from reference TRBV30 and TRBJ1-3): SQTIHQWPATLVQPVGSPLSLECTVEGTSNPNLYWYRQAAGRGLQLLFYSVGIGQISSEVPQNLSASRPQDRQFILSSKKLLLSDSGFYLCAWSVPDRIGNTIYFGEGSWLTVV.